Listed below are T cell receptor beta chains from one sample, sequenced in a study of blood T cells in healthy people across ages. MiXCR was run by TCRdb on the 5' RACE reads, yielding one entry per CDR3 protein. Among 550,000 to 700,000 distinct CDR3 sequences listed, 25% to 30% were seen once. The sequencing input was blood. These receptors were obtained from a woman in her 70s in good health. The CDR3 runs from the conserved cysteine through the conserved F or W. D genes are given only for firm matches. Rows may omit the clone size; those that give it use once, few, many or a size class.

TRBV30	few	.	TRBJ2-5	TGTGCCTGGAGGGGTAGGGGGTCAGGAGAGACCCAGTACTTC	CAWRGRGSGETQYF
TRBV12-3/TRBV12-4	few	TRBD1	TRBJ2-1	TGTGCCAGCAGTTTCAAGGGGGCCCCTGAGCAGTTCTTC	CASSFKGAPEQFF
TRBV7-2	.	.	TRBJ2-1	TGTGCCAGCAGCTTATTAGAGGGCGCCCCCCCCGGGCGGGCAGAGCAGTTCTTC	CASSLLEGAPPGRAEQFF
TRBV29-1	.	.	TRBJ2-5	TGCAGCGTTGTTTTGCCAGCCCAAGAGACCCAGTACTTC	CSVVLPAQETQYF
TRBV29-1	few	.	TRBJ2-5	TGCAGCGTAGCCGGGACATCACTTCAAGAGACCCAGTACTTC	CSVAGTSLQETQYF
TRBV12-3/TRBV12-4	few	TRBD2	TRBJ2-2	TGTGCCAGCAGCATTAGCGGGGCCACCGGGGAGCTGTTTTTT	CASSISGATGELFF
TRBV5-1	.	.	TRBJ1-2	TGCGCCAGCAGCTTGGGGGAACAAGGCGGCTACACCTTC	CASSLGEQGGYTF
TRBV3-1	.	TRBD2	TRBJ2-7	TGTGCCAGCAGCCCCCAGGGCGGACTAGCGGGGGGCTACGAGCAGTACTTC	CASSPQGGLAGGYEQYF
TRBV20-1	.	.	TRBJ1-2	TGCAGTGCTAGATTTCTGGGGGGCTATGGCTACACCTTC	CSARFLGGYGYTF
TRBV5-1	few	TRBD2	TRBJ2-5	TGCGCCAGCCGTCTAGGGACTAGCGGGGGAGCTGTTATAGGGGAGACCCAGTACTTC	CASRLGTSGGAVIGETQYF
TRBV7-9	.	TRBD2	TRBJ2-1	TGTGCCAGCAGCCCGCCTAGCGGGGGGCTGGGCAATGAGCAGTTCTTC	CASSPPSGGLGNEQFF
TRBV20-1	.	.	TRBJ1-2	TGCAGTGTCTCGAGGCAGGGAAGTTATGGCTACACCTTC	CSVSRQGSYGYTF
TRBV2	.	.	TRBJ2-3	TGTGCCAGCAGTGAAGCCCCGGGGACAGATACGCAGTATTTT	CASSEAPGTDTQYF
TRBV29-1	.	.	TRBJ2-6	TGCAGCGTTGAAACAACGGGGGACAGCTCTGGGGCCAACGTCCTGACTTTC	CSVETTGDSSGANVLTF
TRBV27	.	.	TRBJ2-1	TGTGCCAGCACCCCATTCAGCGGATACTCCTACAATGAGCAGTTCTTC	CASTPFSGYSYNEQFF
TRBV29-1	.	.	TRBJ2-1	TGCAGCGTTGAAGGGTCTAGCTCTTTCAATGAGCAGTTCTTC	CSVEGSSSFNEQFF
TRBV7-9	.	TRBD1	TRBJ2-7	TGTGCCAGCAGACTCGGGACAGGCGAGTACGAGCAGTACTTC	CASRLGTGEYEQYF
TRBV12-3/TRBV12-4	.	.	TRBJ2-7	TGTGCCAGCAGTCTCTCTGGACGGACCTTAGCCTACGAGCAGTACTTC	CASSLSGRTLAYEQYF
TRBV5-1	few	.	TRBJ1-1	TGCGCCAGCGATACAGGGTACGGAGCGAACACTGAAGCTTTCTTT	CASDTGYGANTEAFF
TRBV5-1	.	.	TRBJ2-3	TGCGCCAGCAGCTTGGTAAATCCTAGCACAGATACGCAGTATTTT	CASSLVNPSTDTQYF
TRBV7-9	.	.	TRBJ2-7	TGTACCAGCAGCTTAGCTTGGCGGGGGCACAACTACGAGCAGTACTTC	CTSSLAWRGHNYEQYF
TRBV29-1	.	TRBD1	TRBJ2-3	TGCAGCACCTGCCGGACAGGGACGGGTACGCAGTATTTT	CSTCRTGTGTQYF
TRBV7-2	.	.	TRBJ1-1	TGTGCCAGCAGCTTAGATGGAGGGCGCGACTTT	CASSLDGGRDF
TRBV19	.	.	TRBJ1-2	TGTGCCAGTAGAGGAGCGGGAGGCGGCTACACCTTC	CASRGAGGGYTF
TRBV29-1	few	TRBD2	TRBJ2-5	TGCAGCGTTGGACTAGCGGGACTCGTCCAAGAGACCCAGTACTTC	CSVGLAGLVQETQYF
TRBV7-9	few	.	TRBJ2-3	TGTGCCAGCAGCCCCTGGCAGGGAATCGAAGCAGATACGCAGTATTTT	CASSPWQGIEADTQYF
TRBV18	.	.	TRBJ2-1	TGTGCCAGCTCACCCCAGGGTACCAATGAGCAGTTCTTC	CASSPQGTNEQFF
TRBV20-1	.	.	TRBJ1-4	TGCAGTGCTGGAGGATGGGGAACTAATGAAAAACTGTTTTTT	CSAGGWGTNEKLFF
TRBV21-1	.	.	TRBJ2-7	TGTGCCAGCAGCCTACGGACCGGGGACGAGCAGTACTTC	CASSLRTGDEQYF
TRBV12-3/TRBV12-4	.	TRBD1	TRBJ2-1	TGTGCCAGCAGTTTAGGGGGACAGGGGGCCTTTTCCAATGAGCAGTTCTTC	CASSLGGQGAFSNEQFF
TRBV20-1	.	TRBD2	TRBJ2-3	TGCGGTGCTAGAGAAATAGCGGGGCCTCCAGATACGCAGTATTTT	CGAREIAGPPDTQYF
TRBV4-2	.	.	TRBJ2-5	TGTGCCAGCAGCCAAGACGGGGTCCTCGAGACCCAGTACTTC	CASSQDGVLETQYF
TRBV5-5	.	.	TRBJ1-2	TGTGCCAGCAGCTTAACTGCCTTAGACTATGGCTACACCTTC	CASSLTALDYGYTF
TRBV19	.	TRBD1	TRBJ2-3	TGTGCCAGTAGCCGAGCAGGGGGCAGCGGCACAGATACGCAGTATTTT	CASSRAGGSGTDTQYF
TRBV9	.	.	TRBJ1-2	TGTGCCAGCAGCGTAGCGCCGATAGGGCCGGGCGAACATGGCTACACCTTC	CASSVAPIGPGEHGYTF
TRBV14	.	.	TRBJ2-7	TGTGCCAGCAGCCAAGGGGGGGCTAGATCCTACGGGCAGTACTTC	CASSQGGARSYGQYF
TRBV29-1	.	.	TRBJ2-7	TGCAGCGTTGAAGACCGGGACTGGGGCTTGGAGCAGTACTTC	CSVEDRDWGLEQYF
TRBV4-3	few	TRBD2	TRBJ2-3	TGCGCCAGCAGCCAAGGCGGGGGTTCTGCAGATACGCAGTATTTT	CASSQGGGSADTQYF
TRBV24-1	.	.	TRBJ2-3	TGTGCCACCAGTGAATTCAGGGATCATGCAGATACGCAGTATTTT	CATSEFRDHADTQYF
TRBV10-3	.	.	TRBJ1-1	TGTGCCATCAGCCCGCCGGACACTGAAGCTTTCTTT	CAISPPDTEAFF
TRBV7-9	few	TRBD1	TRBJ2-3	TGTGCCAGCAGCCCGGACAGGTACACAGATACGCAGTATTTT	CASSPDRYTDTQYF
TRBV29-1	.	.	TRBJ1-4	TGCAGCGTTGGGGGACAATATAATGAAAAACTGTTTTTT	CSVGGQYNEKLFF
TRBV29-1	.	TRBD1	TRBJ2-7	TGCAGCGTACCGGGACAGGTCTCCTACGAGCAGTACTTC	CSVPGQVSYEQYF
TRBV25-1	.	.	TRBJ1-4	TGTGCCAGCAGTGAGTGGGGCAGGGAATTAAATGAAAAACTGTTTTTT	CASSEWGRELNEKLFF
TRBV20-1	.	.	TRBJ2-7	TGCAGTGCTAGGTACTCGGGACGGCTAGGCGAGCAGTACTTC	CSARYSGRLGEQYF
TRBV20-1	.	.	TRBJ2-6	TGCAGTGCTAGAGGGTACAGGGAGGTCGGTGGGGCCAACGTCCTGACTTTC	CSARGYREVGGANVLTF
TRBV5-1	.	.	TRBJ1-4	TGCGCCAGCAGCTGGCAGGGCACTAATGAAAAACTGTTTTTT	CASSWQGTNEKLFF
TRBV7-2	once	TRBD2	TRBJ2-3	TGTGCCAGCAGCCCGCGGGGACTAGCGGGGACAGATACGCAGTATTTT	CASSPRGLAGTDTQYF
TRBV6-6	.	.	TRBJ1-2	TGTGCCGGCCAAGACTTAAAAAAGGGCTACACCTTC	CAGQDLKKGYTF
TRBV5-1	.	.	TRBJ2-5	TGCGCCAGCAGCTGGAGGGAGCAAGAGGCCCAGTACTTC	CASSWREQEAQYF
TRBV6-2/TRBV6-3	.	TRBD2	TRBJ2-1	TGTGCCAGCAAGGTACGGGGGGGATCTGATGAGCAGTTCTTC	CASKVRGGSDEQFF